The clone carrying this TCR beta chain was observed at least ten times. This CDR3 has 12 amino acids. From germline, CDR1 is SGHDT and CDR2 YYEEEE. V lost 5 bases to trimming and J lost 7 bases, with 13 bases between them. This entry belongs to a study of CD8 T cells in ankylosing spondylitis. TCRdb used MiXCR to reprocess the 5' RACE reads, holding one entry per CDR3 protein. The sample carries 150,000 to 200,000 distinct CDR3 sequences, approximately 10% recorded once. This sequence originates from a male donor with ankylosing spondylitis or in good health (not recorded which). The specimen sequenced was blood, either unsorted or a sorted T cell fraction (not recorded which). The V and J genes are TRBV5-6 and TRBJ2-7, with a tentative D call TRBD1 (6 bases). The CDR3 reads CASSSGTTEQYF. DNA for the CDR3: TGTGCCAGCAGTTCCGGGACAACGGAGCAGTACTTC.